This T cell receptor (beta chain) was profiled in a study of response to subunit inactivated influenza vaccine. Study-wide points: It was the authors' suggestion that each seasonal influenza vaccination recruits few new T cells.

The V end lost 0 bases, the J end lost 7 bases, and 14 bases lay between the germline ends. CDR3 size: 15 residues. Germline values: CDR1 KGHSH, CDR2 LQKENI. TCRdb processed the RT-PCR reads anew with MiXCR; each CDR3 protein has one entry. The profile shows about 610,000 distinct CDR3 sequences, 14% of them singletons. Comments on this clonotype: Its matching antigen is unknown.

The source material was PBMCs from blood, sampled 11 to 12 days after vaccination. The clonotype was recovered from a man between 45 and 60 years old who received an inactivated influenza vaccine. The chain employs TRBV18 and TRBJ2-3; the D is unclear. This chain's CDR3 is CASSPPFTFLNTQYF. CDR3 in DNA: TGTGCCAGCTCACCACCGTTCACGTTTCTGAATACGCAGTATTTT. Full variable domain (remainder filled in from reference TRBV18 and TRBJ2-3): NAGVMQNPRHLVRRRGQEARLRCSPMKGHSHVYWYRQLPEEGLKFMVYLQKENIIDESGMPKERFSAEFPKEGPSILRIQQVVRGDSAAYFCASSPPFTFLNTQYFGPGTRLTVL.